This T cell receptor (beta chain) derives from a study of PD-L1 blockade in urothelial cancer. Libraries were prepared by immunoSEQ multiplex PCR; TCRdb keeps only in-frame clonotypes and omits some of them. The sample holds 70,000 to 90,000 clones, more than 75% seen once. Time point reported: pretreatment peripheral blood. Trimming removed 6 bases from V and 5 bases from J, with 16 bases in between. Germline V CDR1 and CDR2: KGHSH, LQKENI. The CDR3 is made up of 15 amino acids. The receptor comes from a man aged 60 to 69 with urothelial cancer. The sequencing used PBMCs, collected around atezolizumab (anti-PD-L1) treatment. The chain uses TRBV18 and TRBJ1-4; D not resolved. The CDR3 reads CASSSFEGMNEKLFF. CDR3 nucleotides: TGTGCCAGCTCCTCATTTGAGGGCATGAATGAAAAACTGTTTTTT.